Listed here are 20 T cell receptor beta chains from one sample, sequenced in a study of molecular identifiers for immune sequencing clone quantification. TCRdb recomputed calls from the PCR reads with MiXCR, one row per CDR3 protein. The sample includes 7,500 to 9,500 distinct CDR3 sequences, approximately 15% of them seen just once. Sample: naive CD8+ T cells from blood, with Jurkat cell RNA spiked in. As for subset: FACS-sorted CD8+CD4-CCR7+CD45RA+ naive T cells. These receptors were taken from a human donor in good health. Some libraries in this study had Jurkat cell RNA spiked in.

Within the sample, this clonotype is medium-sized. V is TRBV4-3 and J is TRBJ2-7; D not resolved. V lost 0 bases and J 4 bases, leaving 13 bases between the germline ends. Germline CDR1 reads LGHNA; CDR2 reads YSLEER. CDR3 length: 15 residues. CDR3 residues: CASSQDRAAAYEQYF. The CDR3 DNA is TGCGCCAGCAGCCAAGATCGCGCTGCCGCGTACGAGCAGTACTTC.

This clonotype turned up a few times. A clone one base away is much larger, so this may be a read error. CDR3 sequence reads: CASSLLSRGSYEQYF. CDR3 coding DNA: TGCGCCAGCAGCTTGTTATCAAGAGGCTCCTACGAGCAGTACTTC. This rearrangement joins TRBV5-1 to TRBJ2-7, with D unclear. Germline V gene lookup returns CDR1 SGHRS and CDR2 YFSETQ. The germline V and J ends were trimmed by 1 base and 0 bases, with 11 bases remaining between them. The CDR3 sequence is 15 residues long.

This clonotype showed up many times. This chain joins TRBV27 and TRBJ2-1; TRBD2 aligns across 16 bases. Looked up from germline, CDR1 is MNHEY and CDR2 is SMNVEV (reference sequence). V gave up 2 bases and J gave up 9 bases; unmatched junction bases: 4. There are 16 residues in the CDR3. DNA of the CDR3: TGTGCCAGCAGTTTAGGGGGACTAGCGGGGGGGCGTGAGCAGTTCTTC. Its translation is CASSLGGLAGGREQFF.

With respect to this clonotype: Compared with germline, one end of the junction differs, possibly owing to a read error. V usage is TRBV14 and J usage is TRBJ1-1; the D is unclear. Germline V gene sequence: CDR1 SGHDN, CDR2 FVKESK. The CDR3 spans 15 residues. The CDR3 here is CANSLIEQKDTEAFF. The CDR3 region has the DNA TGTGCCAACAGCCTAATCGAACAGAAAGACACTGAAGCTTTCTTT.

There are many counts of this clonotype. The genes are TRBV12-3 or TRBV12-4 and TRBJ2-5, with unresolved D. The CDR3 totals 12 residues. The germline V and J ends were trimmed by 5 bases and 5 bases, with 9 bases remaining between them. CDR3 protein: CASSPPDETQYF. Written as DNA, the CDR3 is TGTGCCAGCAGTCCCCCCGACGAGACCCAGTACTTC.

There are many counts of this clonotype. The V gene is TRBV4-3, the J gene TRBJ2-3; 9 nucleotides line up with TRBD2. The V and J ends lost 1 base and 7 bases, in that order; junction bases with no gene match: 15. This CDR3 is built from 18 residues. The germline gives CDR1 LGHNA, CDR2 YSLEER. The CDR3 loop is CASSQGFSGGAVGNTQYF. The CDR3 DNA is TGCGCCAGCAGCCAAGGATTTAGCGGGGGAGCGGTTGGAAATACGCAGTATTTT.

Notes on this clonotype: Its ends do not fully match the called genes, so a read error is possible. The chain recombines TRBV19 with TRBJ1-5, with no clear D. CDR3 size: 15 residues. Germline CDR1 is LNHDA and CDR2 is SQIVND (reference sequence). Here the CDR3 reads CASSMTDYSNQPPHF. Here the CDR3 DNA reads TGTGCCAGTAGTATGACCGACTATAGCAATCAGCCCCCGCACTTT.

This clonotype is medium-sized (0.01 to 0.1%). J is TRBJ2-3 and V is TRBV30, with 8 positions matching TRBD1. Germline assignment: CDR1 GTSNPN and CDR2 SVGIG (reference sequence). The V gene end was trimmed by 4 bases and the J gene end by 3 bases; junction bases not matched to a gene: 9. CDR3 size: 15 residues. The CDR3 DNA sequence: TGTGCCTGGATTCAGACAGGGGTCGTTACAGATACGCAGTATTTT. Its translation is CAWIQTGVVTDTQYF.

This clonotype counts as medium-sized. The chain couples TRBV5-4 to TRBJ2-7; weak D call: TRBD2 (5 bases). The CDR3 has 13 amino acids. Germline V gene data show CDR1 as SGHNT and CDR2 as YYREEE (reference sequence). Trimming removed 4 bases from V and 7 bases from J, with 15 bases in between. CDR3 region: CASSRAPGWEQYF. CDR3 DNA sequence: TGTGCCAGCAGCCGCGCCCCGGGATGGGAGCAGTACTTC.

This clonotype has only a few counts. Given a much more abundant clone one base away, this may be a read error. The V call is TRBV7-9, the J call TRBJ2-1, with D perhaps assigned TRBD1 or TRBD2 (6 bases each). V shed 4 bases and J shed 12 bases, with 22 bases lying between them. Germline CDR1 reads SEHNR; CDR2 reads FQNEAQ (reference sequence). The CDR3 sequence is 15 residues long. In nucleotides, the CDR3 is TGTGCCAGCAGCTGGTACGTGGGGGGCCCCGATGGGCAGTTCTTC. This sequence encodes CASSWYVGGPDGQFF.

The table lists this clonotype with many counts. The chain carries TRBV7-3 and TRBJ2-5, with TRBD2 as a possible D gene (6 bases). Germline-derived CDR1 and CDR2 are SGHTA and FQGTGA. The CDR3 has 15 amino acids. Between the trimmed V and J ends, which lost 2 bases and 0 bases, there was a span of 10 bases. CDR3 in amino acids: CASSLGLADQETQYF. The CDR3 DNA follows: TGTGCCAGCAGCTTAGGGTTAGCGGACCAAGAGACCCAGTACTTC.

This clonotype was counted many times. The gene calls are TRBV11-2 and TRBJ2-1; D is uncertain. This CDR3 has 13 residues. The V gene's germline CDR1 is SGHAT and CDR2 FQNNGV. V dropped 9 bases and J dropped 8 bases, with 17 bases sitting between them. The CDR3 nucleotides are TGTGCCAGTTTCCTAGTAGTGTCCCATGAGCAGTTCTTC. Translating gives CASFLVVSHEQFF.

This clonotype is categorized as medium-sized. The chain is built from TRBV12-3 or TRBV12-4 and TRBJ1-5; D gene uncertain. The V end lost 3 bases, the J end lost 2 bases, and 17 bases lay between the germline ends. The CDR3 spans 17 residues. CDR3 residues: CASSLNPRRSGNQPQHF. CDR3 DNA: TGTGCCAGCAGTTTGAATCCTCGGCGGTCGGGCAATCAGCCCCAGCATTTT.

This clonotype was picked up a small number of times. This clone may be a read error of a much larger clone one base away. The chain recombines TRBV28 with TRBJ2-2, with TRBD1 identical over 10 bases. This CDR3 spans 16 amino acids. Germline V gives CDR1 MDHEN, CDR2 SYDVKM. The CDR3 protein is CASSRDRGLGTGEPFF. The CDR3, as DNA: TGTGCCAGCAGCCGTGACAGGGGGCTGGGCACCGGGGAGCCGTTTTTT.

This clonotype was seen ten or more times. The chain joins TRBV7-6 to TRBJ2-5; TRBD2 matches at 7 bases. Germline V lookup: CDR1 SGHVS, CDR2 FNYEAQ. The CDR3 is 15 amino acids. V trimming: 5 bases; J trimming: 4 bases; junction bases outside the gene matches: 10. The CDR3 reads CASSRETSPGETQYF. The CDR3 nucleotides are TGTGCCAGCAGCCGCGAGACTAGCCCGGGAGAGACCCAGTACTTC.

As concerns this clonotype: This could be a read error, since a much larger clone is one nucleotide away. The J gene is TRBJ1-4, the V gene TRBV5-3; 7 nucleotides agree with TRBD1. TRBV5-3 carries the ORF label, with uncertain function. The CDR3 covers 15 residues. This CDR3 reads CASSLQGISNKRLFF. The CDR3 DNA is TGTGCCAGCTCTCTACAGGGGATTTCCAACAAAAGATTATTTTTC.

This sequence joins TRBV6-5 and TRBJ1-3, with TRBD1 identical over 7 bases. The V gene end was trimmed by 5 bases and the J gene end by 0 bases; junction bases not matched to a gene: 7. Germline V gene sequence: CDR1 MNHEY, CDR2 SVGAGI. CDR3 length equals 16 residues. This CDR3 reads CASSEGQVFSGNTIYF. Here the CDR3 DNA reads TGTGCCAGCAGTGAAGGACAGGTATTCTCTGGAAACACCATATATTTT.

This clonotype was observed a handful of times. J is TRBJ1-5 and V is TRBV19, with 10 bases lining up with TRBD1. The CDR3 is 13 residues long. Germline CDR1 is LNHDA and CDR2 is SQIVND (reference sequence). Unmatched junction bases numbered 5, after V lost 11 bases and J lost 4 bases. Here the CDR3 reads CAGGQGNNQPQHF. The CDR3 coding sequence is TGTGCCGGGGGACAGGGGAATAATCAGCCCCAGCATTTT.

J is TRBJ2-7 and V is TRBV2, with D maybe TRBD1 (7 bases). The germline V gene encodes CDR1 SNHLY and CDR2 FYNNEI. The CDR3 sequence is 18 residues long. V lost 7 bases and J lost 0, with 25 bases in between. CDR3 sequence reads: CASNDWAGGGGFSYEQYF. In DNA, the CDR3 is TGTGCCAGCAATGACTGGGCCGGCGGAGGGGGCTTCTCCTACGAGCAGTACTTC.

This clonotype is labeled medium-sized. The rearrangement uses TRBV2 and TRBJ1-6; weak D call: TRBD1 (5 bases). V was pared by 3 bases and J by 0 bases, with 18 bases between. CDR3 length: 19 residues. In germline, CDR1 is SNHLY, CDR2 FYNNEI. The chain's CDR3 is CASSDGTVPRSSYNSPLHF. CDR3 in DNA: TGTGCCAGCAGTGACGGGACGGTCCCACGAAGCTCCTATAATTCACCCCTCCACTTT.